This TCR beta chain was profiled in a study of post-analysis software for immune sequencing data. Overall study context: Relapsing-remitting, secondary progressive and progressive-relapsing forms of multiple sclerosis all featured among disease courses.

cDNA libraries for TCR beta contained unique molecular identifiers. Roughly 500,000 cDNA molecules came from around 0.96 to 9.9 million T cells. TCRdb re-called the PCR reads with MiXCR, one entry per CDR3 protein. The sample consists of about 540,000 distinct CDR3 sequences, 34% of them appearing once. The V segment lost 3 bases and the J segment 2 bases; nucleotides outside the gene matches: 6. This CDR3 comprises 16 residues. From germline, CDR1 is SGHDT and CDR2 YYEEEE. In the case of this clonotype: The antigen is undetermined.

Findings of the study overall: Controls showed significantly higher normalized Chao1 diversity than did multiple sclerosis patients. Elevated frequency relative to controls characterized four or five TRBV segments in patients, TRBV5-6, TRBV5-1 and TRBV20-1 among them. Samples from a shared batch, those prepared together, strongly co-clustered by F measure.

This sequence joins TRBV5-6 and TRBJ1-5; TRBD1 matches 9 bases. The sequence was obtained from a girl aged 2-17 years with multiple sclerosis. What was sequenced was blood. CDR3 bases: TGTGCCAGCAGCTCCCGGACAGGGGTCGGCAATCAGCCCCAGCATTTT. Its translation is CASSSRTGVGNQPQHF. Supplemented by reference TRBV5-6 and TRBJ1-5, the full variable domain reads DAGVTQSPTHLIKTRGQQVTLRCSPKSGHDTVSWYQQALGQGPQFIFQYYEEEERQRGNFPDRFSGHQFPNYSSELNVNALLLGDSALYLCASSSRTGVGNQPQHFGDGTRLSIL.